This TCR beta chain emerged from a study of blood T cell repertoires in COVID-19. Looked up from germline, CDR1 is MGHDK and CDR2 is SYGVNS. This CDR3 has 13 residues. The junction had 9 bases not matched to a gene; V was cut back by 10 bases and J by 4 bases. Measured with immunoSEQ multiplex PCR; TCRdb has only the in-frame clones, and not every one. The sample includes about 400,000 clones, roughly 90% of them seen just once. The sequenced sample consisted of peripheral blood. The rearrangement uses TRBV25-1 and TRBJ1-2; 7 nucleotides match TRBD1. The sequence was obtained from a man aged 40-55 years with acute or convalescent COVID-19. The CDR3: CATKTGAGYGYTF. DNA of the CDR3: TGTGCCACCAAAACAGGGGCGGGCTATGGCTACACCTTC.